One sample yielded the 16 T cell receptor beta chains listed below, sequenced in a study of blood T cell repertoires in COVID-19. Profiled with immunoSEQ multiplex PCR; TCRdb holds only in-frame clones, not every one. In the table there are about 200,000 clones, 85% to 90% of which are singletons. Sequencing was performed on PBMCs or T cells enriched from blood (not recorded which). The receptors were sampled from a man between 25 and 39 years old who had recovered from COVID-19.

The sample holds one count of this clone. V and J are TRBV5-1 and TRBJ2-3; 13 nucleotides align to TRBD2. The germline gives CDR1 SGHRS, CDR2 YFSETQ. This CDR3 spans 19 amino acids. V lost 0 bases, J lost 2 bases, and 9 bases stayed unmatched. CDR3 nucleotides: TGCGCCAGCAGCTTGGAGAAACTAGCGGGGGGGCCTCTCACAGATACGCAGTATTTT. The encoded protein is CASSLEKLAGGPLTDTQYF. Full variable domain (missing parts from reference TRBV5-1 and TRBJ2-3): KAGVTQTPRYLIKTRGQQVTLSCSPISGHRSVSWYQQTPGQGLQFLFEYFSETQRNKGNFPGRFSGRQFSNSRSEMNVSTLELGDSALYLCASSLEKLAGGPLTDTQYFGPGTRLTVL.

This chain connects TRBV5-1 to TRBJ2-3; TRBD2 might be the D (6 bases). This CDR3 is built from 14 residues. The germline V gene encodes CDR1 SGHRS and CDR2 YFSETQ. The V end was cut by 0 bases, the J end by 2 bases, with 7 bases between. The CDR3 is CASSLGLDTDTQYF. The CDR3, as DNA: TGCGCCAGCAGCTTGGGACTAGACACAGATACGCAGTATTTT.

The V call is TRBV7-9, the J call TRBJ2-2, with unresolved D. Germline V CDR1 and CDR2: SEHNR, FQNEAQ (reference sequence). CDR3 length: 13 residues. Trimming removed 3 bases at V and 0 bases at J, with 2 bases between. CDR3 loop: CASSFSNTGELFF. As DNA, the CDR3 is TGTGCCAGCAGCTTCTCGAACACCGGGGAGCTGTTTTTT.

The rearrangement joins TRBV28 to TRBJ2-7; TRBD1 might be the D (6 bases). V dropped 5 bases and J dropped 4 bases, with 18 bases sitting between them. The germline V gene has CDR1 MDHEN and CDR2 SYDVKM. The CDR3 extends over 15 amino acids. The CDR3 sequence: CASSLTGTSPYEQYF. CDR3 sequence (DNA): TGTGCCAGCAGTCTAACCGGGACATCCCCGTACGAGCAGTACTTC.

V usage is TRBV9 and J usage is TRBJ2-7; TRBD2 is a possible D gene (6 bases). CDR1 and CDR2 from the germline V gene are SGDLS and YYNGEE. The CDR3 length is 15 residues. Trimming cost V 4 bases and J 2 bases, with 16 bases left between them. CDR3 DNA sequence: TGTGCCAGCAGCCCCCGGGCGGAGGGTACCTACGAGCAGTACTTC. Translating gives CASSPRAEGTYEQYF.

The chain has TRBV7-9 and TRBJ2-1, with a weak D call TRBD2 (5 bases). Germline CDR1 is SEHNR and CDR2 is FQNEAQ (reference sequence). This CDR3 region has 19 residues. V was clipped by 2 bases and J by 0 bases, with 20 bases between them. The CDR3 spells CASSLREQRVWSSYNEQFF. CDR3 DNA sequence: TGTGCCAGCAGCTTAAGGGAGCAGAGAGTTTGGAGCTCCTACAATGAGCAGTTCTTC.

The chain couples TRBV6-4 to TRBJ2-2, with a weak D call TRBD1 (5 bases). The V end lost 6 bases, the J end lost 1 base, and 12 bases lay between the germline ends. CDR3 size: 15 residues. Per the germline V gene, CDR1 is MRHNA and CDR2 is SNTAGT. The CDR3 nucleotides read TGTGCCAGCAGCGCAGCCCAGGGGAACACCGGGGAGCTGTTTTTT. Amino acids: CASSAAQGNTGELFF.

The gene calls are TRBV19 and TRBJ2-2; D may be TRBD1 (6 bases). CDR3 length: 15 amino acids. Germline V gene lookup returns CDR1 LNHDA and CDR2 SQIVND (reference sequence). V lost 3 bases and J 9 bases, leaving 17 bases between the germline ends. This CDR3 reads CASSIQGRWDRELFF. DNA for the CDR3: TGTGCCAGTAGTATTCAGGGGAGATGGGACCGGGAGCTGTTTTTT. Full variable domain (outside the CDR3, taken from reference TRBV19 and TRBJ2-2): DGGITQSPKYLFRKEGQNVTLSCEQNLNHDAMYWYRQDPGQGLRLIYYSQIVNDFQKGDIAEGYSVSREKKESFPLTVTSAQKNPTAFYLCASSIQGRWDRELFFGEGSRLTVL.

The chain couples TRBV4-1 to TRBJ2-7; 9 nucleotides match TRBD2. The CDR3 runs 17 residues. The V and J ends lost 1 base and 2 bases, in that order; junction bases with no gene match: 9. Germline CDR1 and CDR2: MGHRA and YSYEKL. This chain's CDR3 is CASSQARASGIPYEQYF. Written as DNA, the CDR3 is TGCGCCAGCAGCCAAGCCAGGGCTAGCGGGATCCCCTACGAGCAGTACTTC.

The chain employs TRBV5-8 and TRBJ2-1; possible D gene TRBD2, 6 bases. The V and J ends lost 6 bases and 4 bases respectively, with 11 bases between them. The CDR3 is 13 residues long. Germline CDR1 and CDR2: SGHTS and YDEGEE. The CDR3 region has the DNA TGTGCCAGCAACTCGGGGGAGTACAATGAGCAGTTCTTC. Protein: CASNSGEYNEQFF.

The V and J genes are TRBV27 and TRBJ1-4; TRBD1 aligns across 7 bases. Germline loops: CDR1 MNHEY, CDR2 SMNVEV (reference sequence). The CDR3 totals 18 residues. The trim removed 7 bases at V and 2 bases at J, leaving 16 bases unmatched. The CDR3 DNA follows: TGTGCCAGCAAAGAGACAGGGTTCGGCAGGTCGACTAATGAAAAACTGTTTTTT. Translating gives CASKETGFGRSTNEKLFF. Variable domain in full (rest from reference TRBV27 and TRBJ1-4): EAQVTQNPRYLITVTGKKLTVTCSQNMNHEYMSWYRQDPGLGLRQIYYSMNVEVTDKGDVPEGYKVSRKEKRNFPLILESPSPNQTSLYFCASKETGFGRSTNEKLFFGSGTQLSVL.

The chain employs TRBV7-2 and TRBJ2-3; 7 nucleotides match TRBD1. Looked up from germline, CDR1 is SGHTA and CDR2 is FQGNSA. The CDR3 consists of 13 residues. Trimming cost V 6 bases and J 10 bases; bases outside gene matches: 10. The CDR3: CASRLPGGGAQYF. The CDR3, as DNA: TGTGCCAGCAGACTACCAGGGGGTGGGGCGCAGTATTTT.

This sequence joins TRBV11-3 and TRBJ2-1; 9 bases match TRBD2. Germline V gene lookup returns CDR1 SGHNT and CDR2 YENEEA. The CDR3 is 20 residues long. The V gene end was trimmed by 11 bases and the J gene end by 0 bases; junction bases not matched to a gene: 23. This chain's CDR3 is CARRGGGRGAGRSSYNEQFF. CDR3 sequence (DNA): TGTGCCCGCCGCGGGGGGGGGCGGGGGGCGGGACGGAGCTCCTACAATGAGCAGTTCTTC.

This clone showed up just a few times. The chain has TRBV29-1 and TRBJ1-1; 7 nucleotides agree with TRBD1. The length of the CDR3 is 16 residues. Germline loops: CDR1 SQVTM, CDR2 ANQGSEA. V lost 6 bases and J lost 5; bases outside the gene matches: 18. The CDR3 sequence: CSVQGENGQVGTEAFF. The CDR3 nucleotides are TGCAGCGTCCAAGGAGAAAACGGACAGGTTGGAACTGAAGCTTTCTTT.

The chain has TRBV7-9 and TRBJ2-7; possible D gene TRBD2, 5 bases. Germline lookup yields CDR1 SEHNR and CDR2 FQNEAQ (reference sequence). V gave up 5 bases and J gave up 2 bases, with 13 bases separating them. The CDR3 is 14 amino acids. As DNA, the CDR3 is TGTGCCAGCAGCCCACAACTAGGCACCTACGAGCAGTACTTC. This gives the protein CASSPQLGTYEQYF.

The chain combines TRBV7-9 with TRBJ2-5, with TRBD2 identical over 7 bases. The CDR3 sequence is 16 residues long. V lost 5 bases to trimming and J lost 3 bases; unmatched junction nucleotides: 12. The germline V gene encodes CDR1 SEHNR and CDR2 FQNEAQ (reference sequence). The CDR3 DNA is TGTGCCAGCAGCCGGTTGATGGGGGGACTAAAAGAGACCCAGTACTTC. Its protein product is CASSRLMGGLKETQYF.